This TCR beta chain was profiled in a study of CD8 T cells in Susac syndrome. Study observations and caveats: Approximately 16 Susac-specific public clones were found in total CD8+ repertoires and 4 to 6 in CD8+ TEMRA repertoires.

Trimming stripped 5 bases from V and 1 base from J, with 12 bases between. Germline values: CDR1 MNHEY, CDR2 SVGAGI. The CDR3 consists of 15 residues. Turning to this clonotype: Its antigen is undetermined.

About 0.45 to 1 ug RNA was reverse transcribed with random hexamers. MiXCR, run by TCRdb on the immunoSEQ multiplex PCR reads, gives a single entry per CDR3 protein. The repertoire consists of about 130,000 distinct CDR3 sequences, with more than 85% occurring once and the leading ten covering roughly 0.2%. V usage is TRBV6-5 and J usage is TRBJ2-1; a possible D gene is TRBD1 (6 bases). Input material: CD8+ T cells from PBMCs. This sequence was found in a human donor with Susac syndrome. The CDR3 sequence is CASSADRNSYNEQFF. The CDR3 coding sequence is TGTGCCAGCAGTGCCGACAGGAATTCCTACAATGAGCAGTTCTTC.